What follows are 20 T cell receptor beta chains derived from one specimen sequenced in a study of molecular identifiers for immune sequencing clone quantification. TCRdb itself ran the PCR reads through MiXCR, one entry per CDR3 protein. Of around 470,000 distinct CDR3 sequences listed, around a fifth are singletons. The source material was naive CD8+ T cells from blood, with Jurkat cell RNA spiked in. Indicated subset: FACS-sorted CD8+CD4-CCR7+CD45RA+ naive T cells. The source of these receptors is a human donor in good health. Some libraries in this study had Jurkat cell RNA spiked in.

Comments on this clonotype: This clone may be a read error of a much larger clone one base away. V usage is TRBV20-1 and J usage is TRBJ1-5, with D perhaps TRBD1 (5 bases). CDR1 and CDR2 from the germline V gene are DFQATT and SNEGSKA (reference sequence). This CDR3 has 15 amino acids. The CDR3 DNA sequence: TGCGGTGCTAGACGAAATGAACCAGGGAATCAGCCCCAGCATTTT. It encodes CGARRNEPGNQPQHF.

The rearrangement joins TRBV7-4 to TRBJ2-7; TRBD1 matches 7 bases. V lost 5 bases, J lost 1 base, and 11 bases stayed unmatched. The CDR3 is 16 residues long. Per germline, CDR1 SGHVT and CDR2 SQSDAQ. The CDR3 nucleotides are TGTGCCAGCAGCAGCGGAGACAGGGCGTTATCCTACGAGCAGTACTTC. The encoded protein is CASSSGDRALSYEQYF.

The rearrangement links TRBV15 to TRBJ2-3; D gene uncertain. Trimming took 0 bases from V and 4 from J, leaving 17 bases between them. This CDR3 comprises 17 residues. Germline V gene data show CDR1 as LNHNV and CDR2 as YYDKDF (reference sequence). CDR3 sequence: CATSRDSSPASADTQYF. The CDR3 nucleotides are TGTGCCACCAGCAGAGATTCGAGCCCCGCGTCCGCAGATACGCAGTATTTT. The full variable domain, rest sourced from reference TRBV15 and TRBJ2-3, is DAMVIQNPRYQVTQFGKPVTLSCSQTLNHNVMYWYQQKSSQAPKLLFHYYDKDFNNEADTPDNFQSRRPNTSFCFLDIRSPGLGDTAMYLCATSRDSSPASADTQYFGPGTRLTVL.

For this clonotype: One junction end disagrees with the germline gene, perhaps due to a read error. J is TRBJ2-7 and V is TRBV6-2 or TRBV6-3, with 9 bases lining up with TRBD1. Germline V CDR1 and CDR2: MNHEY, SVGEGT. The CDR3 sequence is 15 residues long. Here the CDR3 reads CAGRGSGTGYHEQYF. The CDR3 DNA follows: TGTGCCGGCAGGGGGTCCGGGACAGGGTACCACGAGCAGTACTTT.

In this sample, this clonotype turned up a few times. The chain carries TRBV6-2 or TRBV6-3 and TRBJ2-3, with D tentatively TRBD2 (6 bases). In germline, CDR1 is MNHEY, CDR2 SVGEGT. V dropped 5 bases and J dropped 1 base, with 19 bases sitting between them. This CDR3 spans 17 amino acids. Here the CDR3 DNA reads TGTGCCAGCAGTCCCACCGGGCGGGGTCATGGCACAGATACGCAGTATTTT. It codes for CASSPTGRGHGTDTQYF.

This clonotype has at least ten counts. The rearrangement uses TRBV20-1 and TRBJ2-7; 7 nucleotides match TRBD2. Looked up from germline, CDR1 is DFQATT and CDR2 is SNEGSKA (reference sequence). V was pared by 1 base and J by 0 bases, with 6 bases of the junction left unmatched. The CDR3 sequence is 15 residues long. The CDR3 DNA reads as TGCAGTGCTAGAGGGGAGCGGGAACTCTCCTACGAGCAGTACTTC. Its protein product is CSARGERELSYEQYF.

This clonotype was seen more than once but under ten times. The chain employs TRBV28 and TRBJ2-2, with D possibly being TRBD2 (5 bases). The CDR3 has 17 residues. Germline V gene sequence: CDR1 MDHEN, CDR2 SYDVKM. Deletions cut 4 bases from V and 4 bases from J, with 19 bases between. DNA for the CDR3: TGTGCCAGCAGTTGGGCCCCCGGGGTTGGTGGCACCGGGGAGCTGTTTTTT. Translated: CASSWAPGVGGTGELFF. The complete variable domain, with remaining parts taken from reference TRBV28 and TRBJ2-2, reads DVKVTQSSRYLVKRTGEKVFLECVQDMDHENMFWYRQDPGLGLRLIYFSYDVKMKEKGDIPEGYSVSREKKERFSLILESASTNQTSMYLCASSWAPGVGGTGELFFGEGSRLTVL.

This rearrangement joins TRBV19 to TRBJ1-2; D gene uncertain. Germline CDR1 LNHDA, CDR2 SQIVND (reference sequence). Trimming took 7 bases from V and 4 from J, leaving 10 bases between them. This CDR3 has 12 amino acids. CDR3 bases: TGTGCCAGTACAACAGATCGCTATGGCTACACCTTC. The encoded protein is CASTTDRYGYTF.

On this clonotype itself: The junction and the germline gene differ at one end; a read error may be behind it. The CDR3 region is CASSYSSSSYEQYF. DNA of the CDR3: TGTGCCAGTAGTTACTCTTCCAGCTCCTACGAGCAGTACTTC. The V and J genes are TRBV6-5 and TRBJ2-7, with D unclear. The V gene's germline CDR1 is MNHEY and CDR2 SVGAGI. The CDR3 is 14 residues long.

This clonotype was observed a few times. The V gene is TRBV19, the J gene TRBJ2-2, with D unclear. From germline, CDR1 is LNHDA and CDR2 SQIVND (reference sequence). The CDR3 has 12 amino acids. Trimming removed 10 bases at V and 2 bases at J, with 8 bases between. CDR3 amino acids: CATLSNTGELFF. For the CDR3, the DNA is TGTGCCACCCTCAGCAACACCGGGGAGCTGTTTTTT.

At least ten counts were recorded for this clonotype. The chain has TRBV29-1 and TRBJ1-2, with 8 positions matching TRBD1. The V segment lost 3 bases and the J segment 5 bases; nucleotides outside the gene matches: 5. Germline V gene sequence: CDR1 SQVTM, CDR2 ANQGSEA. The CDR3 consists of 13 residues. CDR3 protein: CSVDLDRVYGYTF. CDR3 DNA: TGCAGCGTTGATTTGGACAGGGTTTATGGCTACACCTTC. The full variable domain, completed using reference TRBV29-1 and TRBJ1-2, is SAVISQKPSRDICQRGTSLTIQCQVDSQVTMMFWYRQQPGQSLTLIATANQGSEATYESGFVIDKFPISRPNLTFSTLTVSNMSPEDSSIYLCSVDLDRVYGYTFGSGTRLTVV.

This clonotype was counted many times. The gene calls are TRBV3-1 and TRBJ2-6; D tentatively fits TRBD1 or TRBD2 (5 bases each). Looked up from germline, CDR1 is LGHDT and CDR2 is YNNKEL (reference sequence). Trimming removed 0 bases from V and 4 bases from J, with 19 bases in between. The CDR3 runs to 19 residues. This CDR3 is CASSQELASGTKGANVLTF. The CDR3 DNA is TGTGCCAGCAGCCAAGAGCTCGCCTCAGGGACCAAGGGGGCCAACGTCCTGACTTTC.

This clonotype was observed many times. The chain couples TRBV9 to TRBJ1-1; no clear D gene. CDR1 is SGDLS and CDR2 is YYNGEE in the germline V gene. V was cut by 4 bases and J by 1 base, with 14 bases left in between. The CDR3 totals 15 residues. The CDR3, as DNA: TGTGCCAGCAGCCGATACGAGGCTGAGAACACTGAAGCTTTCTTT. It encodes CASSRYEAENTEAFF. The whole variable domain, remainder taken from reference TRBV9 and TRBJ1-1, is DSGVTQTPKHLITATGQRVTLRCSPRSGDLSVYWYQQSLDQGLQFLIQYYNGEERAKGNILERFSAQQFPDLHSELNLSSLELGDSALYFCASSRYEAENTEAFFGQGTRLTVV.

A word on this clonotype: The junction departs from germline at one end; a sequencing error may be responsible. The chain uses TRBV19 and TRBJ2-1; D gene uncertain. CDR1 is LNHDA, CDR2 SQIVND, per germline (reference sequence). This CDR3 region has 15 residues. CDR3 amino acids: CASSIGHANYNGQFF. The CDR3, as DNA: TGTGCCAGTAGTATAGGGCATGCCAACTACAATGGGCAGTTCTTC.

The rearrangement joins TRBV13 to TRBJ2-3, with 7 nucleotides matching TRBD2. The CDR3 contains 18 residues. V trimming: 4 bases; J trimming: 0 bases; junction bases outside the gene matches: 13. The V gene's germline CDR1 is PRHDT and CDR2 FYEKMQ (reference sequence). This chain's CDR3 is CASSSPNPRETSTDTQYF. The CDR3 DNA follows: TGTGCCAGCAGCTCCCCCAATCCGCGGGAGACTAGCACAGATACGCAGTATTTT.

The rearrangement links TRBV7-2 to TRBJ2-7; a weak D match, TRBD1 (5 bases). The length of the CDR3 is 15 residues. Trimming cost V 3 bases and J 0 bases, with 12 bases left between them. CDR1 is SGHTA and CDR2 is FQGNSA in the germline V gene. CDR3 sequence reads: CASSFGASISYEQYF. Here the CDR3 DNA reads TGTGCCAGCAGCTTTGGGGCTTCGATCTCCTACGAGCAGTACTTC.

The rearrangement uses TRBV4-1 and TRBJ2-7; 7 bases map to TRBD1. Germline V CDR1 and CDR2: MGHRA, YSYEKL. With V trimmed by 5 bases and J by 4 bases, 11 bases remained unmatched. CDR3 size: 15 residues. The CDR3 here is CASSSRTGTEYEQYF. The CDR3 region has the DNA TGCGCCAGCAGCTCGCGCACCGGGACAGAGTACGAGCAGTACTTC.

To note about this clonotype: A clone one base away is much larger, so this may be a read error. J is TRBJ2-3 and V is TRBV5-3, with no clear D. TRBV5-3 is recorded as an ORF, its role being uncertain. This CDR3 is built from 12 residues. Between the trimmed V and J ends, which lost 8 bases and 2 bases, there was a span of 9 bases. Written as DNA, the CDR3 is TGTGCCAGCAGACGTAACACAGATACGCAGTATTTT. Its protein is CASRRNTDTQYF.

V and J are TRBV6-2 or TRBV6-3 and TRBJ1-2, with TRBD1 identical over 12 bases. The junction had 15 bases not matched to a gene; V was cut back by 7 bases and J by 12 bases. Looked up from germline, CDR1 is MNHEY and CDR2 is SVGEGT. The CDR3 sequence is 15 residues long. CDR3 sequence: CASNPSGTGGSGNTF. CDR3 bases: TGTGCCAGCAATCCCTCTGGGACAGGGGGCTCCGGCAACACCTTC.

The CDR3 DNA sequence: TGTGCCAGCAGTTCGGACAGGGGTCCGTACGAGCAGTACTTC. It translates to CASSSDRGPYEQYF. The chain couples TRBV6-5 to TRBJ2-7; 9 bases are shared with TRBD1. The V gene's germline CDR1 is MNHEY and CDR2 SVGAGI. The trim removed 4 bases at V and 4 bases at J, leaving 5 bases unmatched. The CDR3 is 14 amino acids.